Following are 10 T cell receptor beta chains from one sample sequenced in a study of blood T cells in healthy people across ages. Combining a sample-barcoded 5' primer with a J-beta primer mix, a second PCR ran for 7 to 11 cycles. TCRdb ran MiXCR on the 5' RACE reads and lists one entry per CDR3 protein. Of over 1,200,000 distinct CDR3 sequences in the sample, approximately 60% were seen once. The sample consisted of blood. The receptors here all came from a man younger than 35 in good health.

This clonotype was detected a few times. The chain links TRBV20-1 to TRBJ2-2; 9 bases agree with TRBD1. J was trimmed by 7 bases and V by 6 bases; bases with no gene match: 9. CDR1 DFQATT and CDR2 SNEGSKA come from the germline V gene (reference sequence). CDR3 length equals 14 residues. The CDR3 protein is CSALGQGGGGELFF. Written as DNA, the CDR3 is TGCAGTGCCTTGGGACAGGGCGGGGGCGGGGAGCTGTTTTTT.

This chain links TRBV29-1 with TRBJ2-3; tentatively, D is TRBD1 or TRBD2 (5 bases each). The V gene's germline CDR1 is SQVTM and CDR2 ANQGSEA. Trimming cost V 5 bases and J 0 bases, with 12 bases left between them. The length of the CDR3 is 14 residues. CDR3 amino acids: CSVPVGTSTDTQYF. In DNA, the CDR3 is TGCAGCGTTCCGGTCGGGACGAGCACAGATACGCAGTATTTT.

The CDR3 DNA reads TGTGCCAGCAGTTACTCCCTGGAGCAGTACTTC. This translates into CASSYSLEQYF. The V gene is TRBV6-2 or TRBV6-3, the J gene TRBJ2-7; D gene unclear. In germline, CDR1 is MNHEY, CDR2 SVGEGT. Trimming removed 0 bases from V and 7 bases from J, with 4 bases in between. The length of the CDR3 is 11 residues.

Only one count was recorded for this clonotype. The chain has TRBV9 and TRBJ1-5; no definite D call. The CDR3 is 15 residues long. Trimming took off 3 bases at V and 3 bases at J, with 13 bases between the two ends. CDR1 and CDR2 from the germline V gene are SGDLS and YYNGEE. The CDR3 bases are TGTGCCAGCAGCGGTGTCGAAGGATCCAATCAGCCCCAGCATTTT. This codes for CASSGVEGSNQPQHF. Variable domain in full (rest from reference TRBV9 and TRBJ1-5): DSGVTQTPKHLITATGQRVTLRCSPRSGDLSVYWYQQSLDQGLQFLIQYYNGEERAKGNILERFSAQQFPDLHSELNLSSLELGDSALYFCASSGVEGSNQPQHFGDGTRLSIL.

The CDR3 region is CSVEAGRTDTQYF. The CDR3 nucleotides are TGCAGCGTTGAGGCAGGGCGCACAGATACGCAGTATTTT. The chain links TRBV29-1 to TRBJ2-3, with D possibly TRBD1 on 5 matching bases. This CDR3 comprises 13 residues. The ends were cut back, 3 bases at V and 1 base at J, with 8 bases in the middle. Germline CDR1 reads SQVTM; CDR2 reads ANQGSEA.

The J gene is TRBJ2-1, the V gene TRBV3-1; 10 nucleotides align to TRBD1. V was pared by 1 base and J by 9 bases, with 12 bases of the junction left unmatched. The CDR3 spans 17 residues. CDR1 and CDR2 (germline): LGHDT, YNNKEL (reference sequence). As DNA, the CDR3 is TGTGCCAGCAGCCAAGGTTTCTGGGACAGGGGAAGTGGTGAGCAGTTCTTC. Amino acids: CASSQGFWDRGSGEQFF.

The chain recombines TRBV4-1 with TRBJ2-1; 8 bases match TRBD2. The germline CDR1 and CDR2 sequences are MGHRA and YSYEKL. The CDR3 consists of 19 residues. Trimming cost V 0 bases and J 4 bases; bases outside gene matches: 14. For the CDR3, the DNA is TGCGCCAGCAGCCAAGATTCGGGAGCGGGAGTCTCGAGATACAATGAGCAGTTCTTC. Translated, it gives CASSQDSGAGVSRYNEQFF.

This clonotype was found once. The rearrangement links TRBV2 to TRBJ1-2, with no clear D. V was trimmed by 7 bases and J by 4 bases, leaving 16 bases between them. This CDR3 contains 14 residues. Germline CDR1 SNHLY, CDR2 FYNNEI. In nucleotides, the CDR3 is TGTGCCAGCACGGTTACCACTGACCGCTATGGCTACACCTTC. It codes for CASTVTTDRYGYTF.

The chain links TRBV7-9 to TRBJ1-4; TRBD1 might be the D (6 bases). V lost 1 base, J lost 5 bases, and 11 bases lay in between. Germline V CDR1 and CDR2: SEHNR, FQNEAQ (reference sequence). The CDR3 loop spans 15 amino acids. CDR3 sequence: CASSLGDRTNEKLFF. In DNA form, the CDR3 reads TGTGCCAGCAGCTTAGGTGACAGGACGAATGAAAAACTGTTTTTT.

The gene calls are TRBV7-9 and TRBJ2-1, with D perhaps matching TRBD1 (5 bases). V shed 11 bases and J shed 2 bases, with 19 bases lying between them. The CDR3 has 15 residues. Germline V lookup: CDR1 SEHNR, CDR2 FQNEAQ (reference sequence). This CDR3 is CAVKGAERAYNEQFF. In nucleotides, the CDR3 is TGTGCCGTCAAAGGGGCAGAGAGAGCCTACAATGAGCAGTTCTTC.